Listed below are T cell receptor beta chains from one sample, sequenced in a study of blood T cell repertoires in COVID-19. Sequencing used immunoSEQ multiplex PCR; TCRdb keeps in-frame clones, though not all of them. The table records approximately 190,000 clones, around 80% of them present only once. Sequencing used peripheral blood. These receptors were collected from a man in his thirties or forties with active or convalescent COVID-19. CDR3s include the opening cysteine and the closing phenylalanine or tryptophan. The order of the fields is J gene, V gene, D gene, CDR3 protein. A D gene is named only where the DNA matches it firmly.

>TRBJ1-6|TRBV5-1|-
CASSLEGVGSPLHF
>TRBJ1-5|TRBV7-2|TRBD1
CASSLAGQGGVRQPQHF
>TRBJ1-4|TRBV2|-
CASSELAGVNEKLFF
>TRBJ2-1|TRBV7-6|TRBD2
CASSLGTGTSGIGGNEQFF
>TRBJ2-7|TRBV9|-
CASSVGGQMGAYEQYF
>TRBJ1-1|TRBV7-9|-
CASSLKQPNTEAFF
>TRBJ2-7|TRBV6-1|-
CASSDNFAYEQYF
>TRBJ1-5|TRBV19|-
CASGPPGGNQPQHF
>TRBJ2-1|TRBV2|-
CASSRGDGSSYNEQFF
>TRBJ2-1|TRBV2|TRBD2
CASRGLADYNEQFF
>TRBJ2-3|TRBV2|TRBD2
CASSESPGTSSDTQYF
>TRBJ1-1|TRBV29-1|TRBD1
CSATTDRENTEAFF
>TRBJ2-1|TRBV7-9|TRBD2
CASSLAFASGSYNEQFF
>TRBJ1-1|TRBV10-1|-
CASRGAANTEAFF
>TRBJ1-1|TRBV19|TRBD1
CASSTDRGGTEAFF
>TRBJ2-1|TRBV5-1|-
CASSLGGAGVSYNEQFF
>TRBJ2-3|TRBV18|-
CASSPTTGTDTQYF
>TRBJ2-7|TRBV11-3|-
CASSLQSAGMGYEQYF
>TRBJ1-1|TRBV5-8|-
CASSFTQNTEAFF
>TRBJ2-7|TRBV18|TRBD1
CASSPSSGTVSYEQYF
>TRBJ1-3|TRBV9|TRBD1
CASSVGPQGERNTIYF
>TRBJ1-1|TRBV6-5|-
CASSYNGRPEAFF
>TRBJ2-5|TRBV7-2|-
CASSLDRVETQYF
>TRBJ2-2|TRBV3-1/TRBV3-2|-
CASSKTSQGRGTGELFF
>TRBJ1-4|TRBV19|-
CASSIGGQTFEKLFF
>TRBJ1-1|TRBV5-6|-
CASSLSDSGTEAFF
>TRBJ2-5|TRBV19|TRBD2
CASSLTSGGLETQYF
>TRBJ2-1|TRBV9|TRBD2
CASSVGLAVHNEQFF
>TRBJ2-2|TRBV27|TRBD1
CASSLHFAPGQGAGELFF
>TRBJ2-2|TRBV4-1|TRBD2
CASSRQRGSENTGELFF
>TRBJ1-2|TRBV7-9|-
CASSTAWGDYGYTF
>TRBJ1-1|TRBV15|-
CATSRAAGGNTEAFF
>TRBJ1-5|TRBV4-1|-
CASSQDSPEARSNQPQHF
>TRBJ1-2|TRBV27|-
CASSSPGGGDYGYTF
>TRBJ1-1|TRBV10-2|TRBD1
CASSEAGGEAFF
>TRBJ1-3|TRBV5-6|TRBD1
CASSRRGLGNTIYF
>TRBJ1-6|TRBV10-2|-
CASSASPGARINSPLHF
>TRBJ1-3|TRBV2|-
CASSDASYSGNTIYF
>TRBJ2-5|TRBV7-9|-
CASSLSSVPETQYF
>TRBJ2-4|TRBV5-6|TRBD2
CASSPGLARNIQYF
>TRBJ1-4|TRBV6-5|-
CASSYSGRVSEKLFF
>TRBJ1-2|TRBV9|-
CAGNRINYGYTF
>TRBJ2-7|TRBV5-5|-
CASSSSYEQYF
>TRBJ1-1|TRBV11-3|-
CASSLDDWQGNTEAFF
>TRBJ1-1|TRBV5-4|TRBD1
CASSLGQGMNTEAFF
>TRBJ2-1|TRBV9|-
CASSPMDIPLGEQFF
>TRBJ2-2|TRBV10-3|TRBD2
CAISERLAGGPNTGELFF
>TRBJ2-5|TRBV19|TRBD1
CASSTGQGGLQETQYF
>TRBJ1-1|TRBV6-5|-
CASTKQELSDTEAFF
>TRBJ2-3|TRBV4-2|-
CASSQDRGRSGGDTQYF
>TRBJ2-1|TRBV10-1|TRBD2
CASSLGLAGVNEQFF
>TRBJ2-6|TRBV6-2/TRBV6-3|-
CASSHRTSGANVLTF
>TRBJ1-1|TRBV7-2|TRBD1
CASSYRTGGTEAFF
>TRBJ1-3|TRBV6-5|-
CASSLGDTIYF
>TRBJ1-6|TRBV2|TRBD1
CASSATGGHNSPLHF
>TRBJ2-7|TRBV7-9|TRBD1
CASSGWDSAYEQYF
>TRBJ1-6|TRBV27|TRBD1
CASSLRDSAGSPLHF
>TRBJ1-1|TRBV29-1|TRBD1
CSVGTGENTEAFF